This TCR beta chain stems from a study of blood T cell dynamics during melanoma immunotherapy. Using immunoSEQ multiplex PCR, the repertoire was profiled, and TCRdb retains in-frame clones only, with some absent. Of 8,000 to 13,000 clones listed, 70% to 90% are singletons. The time point was: pre-treatment baseline. No patient had earlier systemic cancer treatment, concurrent immunosuppressants, or another active cancer. This clone has a single count. V lost 5 bases and J lost 0; bases outside the gene matches: 7. This CDR3 spans 16 amino acids. Germline assignment: CDR1 LNHDA and CDR2 SQIVND (reference sequence).

The gene calls are TRBV19 and TRBJ2-1; TRBD2 aligns across 7 bases. This specimen was blood, taken from a patient treated with checkpoint blockade. This sequence originates from a human donor with melanoma. CDR3 sequence reads: CASSVSGTGSYNEQFF. CDR3 DNA sequence: TGTGCCAGTAGTGTCAGCGGGACCGGCTCCTACAATGAGCAGTTCTTC.